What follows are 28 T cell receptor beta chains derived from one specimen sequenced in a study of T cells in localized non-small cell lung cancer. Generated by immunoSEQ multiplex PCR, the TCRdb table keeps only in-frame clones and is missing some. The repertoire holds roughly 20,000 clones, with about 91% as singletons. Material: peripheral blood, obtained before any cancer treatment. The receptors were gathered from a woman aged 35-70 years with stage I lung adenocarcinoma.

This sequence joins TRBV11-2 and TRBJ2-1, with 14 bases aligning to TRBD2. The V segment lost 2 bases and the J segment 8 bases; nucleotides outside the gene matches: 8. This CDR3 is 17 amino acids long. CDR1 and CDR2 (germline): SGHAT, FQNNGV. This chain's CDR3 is CASSLILGLAGEDEQFF. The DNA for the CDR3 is TGTGCCAGCAGCTTAATTTTGGGACTAGCGGGAGAGGATGAGCAGTTCTTC.

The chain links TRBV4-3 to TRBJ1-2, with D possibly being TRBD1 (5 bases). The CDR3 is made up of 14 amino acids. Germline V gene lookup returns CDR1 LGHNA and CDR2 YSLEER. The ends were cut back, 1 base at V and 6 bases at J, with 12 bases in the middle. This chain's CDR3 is CASSQGAGPDGYTF. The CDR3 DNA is TGCGCCAGCAGCCAAGGTGCGGGGCCGGATGGCTACACCTTC.

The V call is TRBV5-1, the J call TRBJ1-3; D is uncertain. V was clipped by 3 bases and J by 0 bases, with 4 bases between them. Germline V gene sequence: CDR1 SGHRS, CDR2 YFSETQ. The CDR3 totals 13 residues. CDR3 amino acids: CASSSYSGNTIYF. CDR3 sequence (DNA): TGCGCCAGCAGCTCCTACTCTGGAAACACCATATATTTT.

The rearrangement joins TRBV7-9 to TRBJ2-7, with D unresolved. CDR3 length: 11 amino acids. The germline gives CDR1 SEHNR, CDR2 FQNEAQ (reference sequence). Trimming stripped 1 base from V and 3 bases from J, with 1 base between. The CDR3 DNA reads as TGTGCCAGCAGCTTAGACTACGAGCAGTACTTC. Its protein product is CASSLDYEQYF.

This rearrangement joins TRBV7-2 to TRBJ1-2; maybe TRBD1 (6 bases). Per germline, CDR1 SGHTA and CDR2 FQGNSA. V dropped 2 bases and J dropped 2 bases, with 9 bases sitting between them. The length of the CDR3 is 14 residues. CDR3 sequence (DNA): TGTGCCAGCAGCTTACCAGGGGAGAACTATGGCTACACCTTC. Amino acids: CASSLPGENYGYTF.

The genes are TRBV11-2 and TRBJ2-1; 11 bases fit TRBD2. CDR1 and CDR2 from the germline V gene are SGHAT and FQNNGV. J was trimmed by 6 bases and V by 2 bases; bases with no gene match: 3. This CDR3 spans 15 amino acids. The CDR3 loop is CASSLYGTSGNEQFF. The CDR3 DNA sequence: TGTGCCAGCAGCTTATACGGGACTAGCGGCAATGAGCAGTTCTTC.

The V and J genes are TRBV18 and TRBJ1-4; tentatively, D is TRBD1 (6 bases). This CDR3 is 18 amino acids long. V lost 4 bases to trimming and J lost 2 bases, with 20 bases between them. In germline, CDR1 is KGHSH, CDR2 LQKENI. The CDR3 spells CASSQTGPGIMTNEKLFF. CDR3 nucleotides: TGTGCCAGCTCACAGACAGGCCCTGGGATAATGACTAATGAAAAACTGTTTTTT.

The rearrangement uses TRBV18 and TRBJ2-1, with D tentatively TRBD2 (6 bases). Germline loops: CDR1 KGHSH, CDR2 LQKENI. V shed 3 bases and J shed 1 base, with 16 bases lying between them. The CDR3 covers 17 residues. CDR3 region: CASSPRRLVGSYNEQFF. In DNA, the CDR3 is TGTGCCAGCTCACCGCGGAGACTAGTGGGGTCCTACAATGAGCAGTTCTTC.

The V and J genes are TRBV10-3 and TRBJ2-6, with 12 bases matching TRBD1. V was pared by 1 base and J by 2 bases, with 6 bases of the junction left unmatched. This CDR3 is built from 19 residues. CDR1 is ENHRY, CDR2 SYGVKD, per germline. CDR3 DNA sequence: TGTGCCATCAGTGAGTTACCGGGACAGGGGGCGCCTGGGGCCAACGTCCTGACTTTC. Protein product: CAISELPGQGAPGANVLTF.

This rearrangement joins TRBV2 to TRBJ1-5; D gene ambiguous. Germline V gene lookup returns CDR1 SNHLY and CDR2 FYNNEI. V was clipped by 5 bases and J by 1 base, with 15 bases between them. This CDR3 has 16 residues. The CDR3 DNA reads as TGTGCCAGCAGTTCCGGCCGTGGCAGGAGCAATCAGCCCCAGCATTTT. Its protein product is CASSSGRGRSNQPQHF.

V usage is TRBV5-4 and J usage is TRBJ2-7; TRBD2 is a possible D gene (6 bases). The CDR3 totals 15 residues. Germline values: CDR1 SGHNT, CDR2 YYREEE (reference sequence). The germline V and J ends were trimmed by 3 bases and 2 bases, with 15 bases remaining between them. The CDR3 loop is CASSSASGPTYEQYF. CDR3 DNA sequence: TGTGCCAGCAGCTCCGCCAGCGGGCCGACCTACGAGCAGTACTTC. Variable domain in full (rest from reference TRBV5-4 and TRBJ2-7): ETGVTQSPTHLIKTRGQQVTLRCSSQSGHNTVSWYQQALGQGPQFIFQYYREEENGRGNFPPRFSGLQFPNYSSELNVNALELDDSALYLCASSSASGPTYEQYFGPGTRLTVT.

The CDR3 is CASSGKGQFQETQYF. CDR3 DNA: TGTGCCAGCAGCGGGAAAGGACAGTTCCAAGAGACCCAGTACTTC. The V and J genes are TRBV9 and TRBJ2-5; TRBD1 is a possible D gene (6 bases). Germline CDR1 is SGDLS and CDR2 is YYNGEE. The length of the CDR3 is 15 residues. Trimming shortened V by 3 bases and J by 1 base, and 13 bases separated the two germline ends.

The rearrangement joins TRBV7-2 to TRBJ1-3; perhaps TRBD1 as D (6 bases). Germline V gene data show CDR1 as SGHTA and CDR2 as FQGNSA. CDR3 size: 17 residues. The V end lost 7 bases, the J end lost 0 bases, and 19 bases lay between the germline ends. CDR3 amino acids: CASTSGGHSTSGNTIYF. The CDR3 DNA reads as TGTGCCAGCACCTCGGGGGGGCACTCGACCTCTGGAAACACCATATATTTT.

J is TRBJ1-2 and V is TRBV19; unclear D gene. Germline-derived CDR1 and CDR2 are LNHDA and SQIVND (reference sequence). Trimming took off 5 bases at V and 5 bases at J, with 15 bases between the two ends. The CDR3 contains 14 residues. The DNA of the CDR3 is TGTGCCAGTAGTCGGACGACGGCGGAGTATGGCTACACCTTC. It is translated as CASSRTTAEYGYTF.

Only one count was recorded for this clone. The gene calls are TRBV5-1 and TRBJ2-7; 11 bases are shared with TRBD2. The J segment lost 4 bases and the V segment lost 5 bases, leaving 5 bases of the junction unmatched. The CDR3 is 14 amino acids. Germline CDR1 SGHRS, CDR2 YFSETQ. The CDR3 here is CASSVAGGHYEQYF. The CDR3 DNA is TGCGCCAGCAGTGTAGCGGGAGGGCATTACGAGCAGTACTTC. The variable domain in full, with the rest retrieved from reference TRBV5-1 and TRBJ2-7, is KAGVTQTPRYLIKTRGQQVTLSCSPISGHRSVSWYQQTPGQGLQFLFEYFSETQRNKGNFPGRFSGRQFSNSRSEMNVSTLELGDSALYLCASSVAGGHYEQYFGPGTRLTVT.

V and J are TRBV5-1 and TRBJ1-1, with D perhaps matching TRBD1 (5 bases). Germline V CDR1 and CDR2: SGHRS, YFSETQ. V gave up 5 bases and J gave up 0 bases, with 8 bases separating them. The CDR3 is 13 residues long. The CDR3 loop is CASRTAMNTEAFF. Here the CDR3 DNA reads TGCGCCAGCAGGACAGCTATGAACACTGAAGCTTTCTTT.

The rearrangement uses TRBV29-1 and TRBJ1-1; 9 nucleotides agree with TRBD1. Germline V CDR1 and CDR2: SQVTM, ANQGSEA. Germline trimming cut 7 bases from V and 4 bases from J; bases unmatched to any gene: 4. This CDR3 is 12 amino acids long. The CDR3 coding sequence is TGCAGCGCAACAGGGGGCGGCACTGAAGCTTTCTTT. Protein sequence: CSATGGGTEAFF. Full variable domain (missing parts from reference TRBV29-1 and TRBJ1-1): SAVISQKPSRDICQRGTSLTIQCQVDSQVTMMFWYRQQPGQSLTLIATANQGSEATYESGFVIDKFPISRPNLTFSTLTVSNMSPEDSSIYLCSATGGGTEAFFGQGTRLTVV.

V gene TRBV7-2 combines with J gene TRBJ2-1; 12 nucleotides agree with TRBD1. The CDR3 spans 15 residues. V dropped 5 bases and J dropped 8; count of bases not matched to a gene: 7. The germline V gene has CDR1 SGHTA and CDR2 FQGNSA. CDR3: CASSQGQGAWDEQFF. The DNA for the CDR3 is TGTGCCAGCAGCCAGGGACAGGGGGCCTGGGATGAGCAGTTCTTC.

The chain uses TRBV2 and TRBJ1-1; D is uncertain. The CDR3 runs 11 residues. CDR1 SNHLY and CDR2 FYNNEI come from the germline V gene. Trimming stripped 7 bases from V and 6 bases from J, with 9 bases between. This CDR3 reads CASKGRAEAFF. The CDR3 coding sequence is TGTGCCAGCAAAGGGAGGGCTGAAGCTTTCTTT. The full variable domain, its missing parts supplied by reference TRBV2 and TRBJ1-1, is EPEVTQTPSHQVTQMGQEVILRCVPISNHLYFYWYRQILGQKVEFLVSFYNNEISEKSEIFDDQFSVERPDGSNFTLKIRSTKLEDSAMYFCASKGRAEAFFGQGTRLTVV.

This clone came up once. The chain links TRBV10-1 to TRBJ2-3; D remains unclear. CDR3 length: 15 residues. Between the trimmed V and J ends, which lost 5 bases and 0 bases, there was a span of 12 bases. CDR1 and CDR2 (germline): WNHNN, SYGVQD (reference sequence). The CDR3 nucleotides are TGCGCCAGCAGTAAGACGGTTTATAGCACAGATACGCAGTATTTT. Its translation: CASSKTVYSTDTQYF.

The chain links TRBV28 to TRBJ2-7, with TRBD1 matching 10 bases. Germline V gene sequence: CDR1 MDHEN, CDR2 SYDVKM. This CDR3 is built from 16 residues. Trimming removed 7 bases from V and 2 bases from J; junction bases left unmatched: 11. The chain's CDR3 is CASKNRGTGAAYEQYF. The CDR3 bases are TGTGCCAGCAAGAACAGAGGGACAGGGGCCGCCTACGAGCAGTACTTC.

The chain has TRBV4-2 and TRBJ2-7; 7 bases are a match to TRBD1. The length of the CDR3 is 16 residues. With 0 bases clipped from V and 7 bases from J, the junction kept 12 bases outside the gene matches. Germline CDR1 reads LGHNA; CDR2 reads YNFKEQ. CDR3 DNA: TGTGCCAGCAGCCAAGATGGGAACAGGGGCCCGGGAGAGCAGTACTTC. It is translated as CASSQDGNRGPGEQYF.

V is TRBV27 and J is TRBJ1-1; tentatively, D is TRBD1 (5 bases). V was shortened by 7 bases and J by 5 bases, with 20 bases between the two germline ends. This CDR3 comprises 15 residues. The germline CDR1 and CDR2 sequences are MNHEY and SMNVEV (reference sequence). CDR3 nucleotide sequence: TGTGCCAGCATCCCTAGGCAGGGTAGGAGGACTGAAGCTTTCTTT. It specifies CASIPRQGRRTEAFF.

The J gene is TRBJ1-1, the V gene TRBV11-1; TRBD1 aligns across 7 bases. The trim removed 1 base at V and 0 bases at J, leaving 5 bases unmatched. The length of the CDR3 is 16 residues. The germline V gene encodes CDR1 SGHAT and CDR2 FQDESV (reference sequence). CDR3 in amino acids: CASSLEKGALNTEAFF. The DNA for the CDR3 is TGTGCCAGCAGCTTAGAAAAGGGGGCCCTGAACACTGAAGCTTTCTTT.

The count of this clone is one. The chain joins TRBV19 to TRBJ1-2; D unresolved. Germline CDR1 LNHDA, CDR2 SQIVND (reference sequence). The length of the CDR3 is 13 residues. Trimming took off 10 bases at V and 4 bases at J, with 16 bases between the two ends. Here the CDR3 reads CATHNRSPYGYTF. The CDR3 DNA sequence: TGTGCCACCCACAACCGCTCGCCCTATGGCTACACCTTC.

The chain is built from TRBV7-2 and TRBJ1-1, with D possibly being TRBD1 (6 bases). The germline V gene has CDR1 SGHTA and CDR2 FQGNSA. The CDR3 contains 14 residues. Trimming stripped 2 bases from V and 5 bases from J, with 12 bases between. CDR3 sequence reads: CASSLWVQGTEAFF. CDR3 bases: TGTGCCAGCAGCTTATGGGTACAGGGAACTGAAGCTTTCTTT. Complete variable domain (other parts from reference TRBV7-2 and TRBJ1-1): GAGVSQSPSNKVTEKGKDVELRCDPISGHTALYWYRQSLGQGLEFLIYFQGNSAPDKSGLPSDRFSAERTGGSVSTLTIQRTQQEDSAVYLCASSLWVQGTEAFFGQGTRLTVV.

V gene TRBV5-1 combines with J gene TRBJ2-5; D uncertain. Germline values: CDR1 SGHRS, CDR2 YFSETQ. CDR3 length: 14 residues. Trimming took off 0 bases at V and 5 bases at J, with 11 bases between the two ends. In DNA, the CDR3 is TGCGCCAGCAGCTTGGCCACTTTCAGGGAGACCCAGTACTTC. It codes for CASSLATFRETQYF.

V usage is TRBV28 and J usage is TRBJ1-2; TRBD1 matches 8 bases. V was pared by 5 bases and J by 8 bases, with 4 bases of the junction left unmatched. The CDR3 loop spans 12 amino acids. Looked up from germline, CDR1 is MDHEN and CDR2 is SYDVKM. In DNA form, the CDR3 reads TGTGCCAGCAGTCAGGGGGCAGTCGGCTACACCTTC. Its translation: CASSQGAVGYTF.